The T cell receptor beta chain under discussion was sequenced for a study of vaccination and CD4 T cells after COVID-19. Sequenced with the Oncomine TCR Beta short-read assay was DNA taken from cultured CD4+ T cells. Cultured CD4+ T cells were the source of extracted genomic DNA. TCRdb re-called the PCR reads with MiXCR, one entry per CDR3 protein. This repertoire shows 9,500 to 14,000 distinct CDR3 sequences, approximately 30% found once; its top ten account for 15% to 20%. A remark on this clonotype: Its antigen remains unidentified.

Described treatment: approximately nine-day PBMC culture with coronavirus spike peptide pools or control peptides (ViraFEST assay). CD4+ T cells of the unexposed donor were collected before the COVID-19 pandemic (2011-2018). This clonotype was sampled from a human donor in good health. Specimen: CD4+ T cells from blood, cultured in vitro.

CDR3 coding DNA: TGTGCCAGCAGCTTAAGGGGGGCGGGAGCCCAAGAGACCCAGTACTTC. It specifies CASSLRGAGAQETQYF. V and J are TRBV7-3 and TRBJ2-5, with D possibly being TRBD2 (7 bases). The CDR3 length is 16 residues. Per the germline V gene, CDR1 is SGHTA and CDR2 is FQGTGA. Trimming removed 1 base at V and 1 base at J, with 13 bases between.